This T cell receptor (beta chain) appears in the sequencing data of a study of T cells in pancreatic ductal adenocarcinoma. Study observations and caveats: Results skew toward the minority of patients with early-stage disease. Tumor and blood clonality did not differ significantly, about 0.11 versus 0.066. Enrichment of CD45RO+ effector over naive T cells in tumors may bias clonality. Tumor samples had fewer productive templates and about 8-fold fewer unique clonotypes than blood.

About this clone: What it binds is unknown.

The germline V gene encodes CDR1 SEHNR and CDR2 FQNEAQ (reference sequence). This CDR3 comprises 12 residues. V was clipped by 2 bases and J by 7 bases, with 7 bases between them. Here immunoSEQ multiplex PCR was the method, and the copy in TCRdb shows in-frame clones only, minus some. The data show 97,000 or so clones, about 96% seen once. Surgery without prior neoadjuvant therapy was the treatment of the selected pancreatic ductal adenocarcinoma patients. This chain uses TRBV7-9 with TRBJ2-3; D gene unclear. The material sequenced was PBMCs. The clonotype was recovered from a human donor with pancreatic ductal adenocarcinoma. CDR3: CASSLSLNTQYF. The CDR3 nucleotides are TGTGCCAGCAGCTTAAGCCTTAATACGCAGTATTTT. The entire variable domain, with the rest obtained from reference TRBV7-9 and TRBJ2-3, is as follows: DTGVSQNPRHKITKRGQNVTFRCDPISEHNRLYWYRQTLGQGPEFLTYFQNEAQLEKSRLLSDRFSAERPKGSFSTLEIQRTEQGDSAMYLCASSLSLNTQYFGPGTRLTVL.